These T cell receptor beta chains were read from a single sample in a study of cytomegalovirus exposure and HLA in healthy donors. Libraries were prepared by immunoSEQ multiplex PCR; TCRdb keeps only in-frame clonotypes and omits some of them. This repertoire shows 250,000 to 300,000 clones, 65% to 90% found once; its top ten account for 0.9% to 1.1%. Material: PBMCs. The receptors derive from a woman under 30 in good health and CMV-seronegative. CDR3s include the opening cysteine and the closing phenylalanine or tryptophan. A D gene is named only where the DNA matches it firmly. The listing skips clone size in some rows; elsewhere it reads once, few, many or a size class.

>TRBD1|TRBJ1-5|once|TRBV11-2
TGTGCCAGCAGCTTTAGGACAGGTCGAAATCAGCCCCAGCATTTT
CASSFRTGRNQPQHF
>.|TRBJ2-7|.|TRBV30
TGTGCCTCGCGCCTCTCCTACGAGCAGTACTTC
CASRLSYEQYF
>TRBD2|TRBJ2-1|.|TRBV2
TGTGCCAGCCGCCCAGAGGGACTAGCGACATTCTTC
CASRPEGLATFF
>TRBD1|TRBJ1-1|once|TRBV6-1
TGTGCCAGCAGTGAAGAGGACAGGGCTACTGAAGCTTTCTTT
CASSEEDRATEAFF
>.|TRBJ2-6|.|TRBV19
TGTGCCAGTAGTATCATGATGGGGCAGGGCCGAATCTCTGGGGCCAACGTCCTGACTTTC
CASSIMMGQGRISGANVLTF
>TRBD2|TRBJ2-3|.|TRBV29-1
TGCAGCGTCGACGGACTAGCGGGAAACACAGATACGCAGTATTTT
CSVDGLAGNTDTQYF
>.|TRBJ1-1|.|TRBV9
TGTGCCAGCAGCGCCCTTGGGGGGGACACTGAAGCTTTCTTT
CASSALGGDTEAFF
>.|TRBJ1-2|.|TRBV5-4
TGTGCCAGCGGAAAACCGACAGGAGGCTATGGCTACACCTTC
CASGKPTGGYGYTF
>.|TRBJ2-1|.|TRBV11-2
TGTGCCAGCAGCCCCCAGCGAGTACTTGAGCAGTTCTTC
CASSPQRVLEQFF
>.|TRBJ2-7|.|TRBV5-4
TGTGCCAGCAGCTCACCGTCAGGGTTTCAGTACTTC
CASSSPSGFQYF
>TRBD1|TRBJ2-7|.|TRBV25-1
TGTGCCAGCGGGAGGCCTGGGACAGGGGGCCACGAGCAGTACTTC
CASGRPGTGGHEQYF
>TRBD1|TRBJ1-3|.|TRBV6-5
TGTGCCAGTAGGGGGCCTGGAAACACCATATATTTT
CASRGPGNTIYF
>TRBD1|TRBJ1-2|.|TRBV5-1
TGCGCCAGCAGCCCGATGGGGGACAGTGGGTCCTCGTTC
CASSPMGDSGSSF
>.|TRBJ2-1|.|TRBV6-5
TGTGCCAGCAGGCTTGAGCGGGTCTCCTACAATGAGCAGTTCTTC
CASRLERVSYNEQFF
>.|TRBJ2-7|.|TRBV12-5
TGTGCTAGTGGTTCGAGGGAAGACCGGGGCGAGCAGTACTTC
CASGSREDRGEQYF
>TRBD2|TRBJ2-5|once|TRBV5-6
TGTGCCAGCAGCTACCTAGCGGAGGAGACCCAGTACTTC
CASSYLAEETQYF
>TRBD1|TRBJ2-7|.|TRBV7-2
TGTGCCAGCAGTCAGCGGACAGGACACCGTTACGAGCAGTACTTC
CASSQRTGHRYEQYF
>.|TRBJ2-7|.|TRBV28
TGTGCCAGCAGTTTAAGGGGTGTGGACGAGCAGTACTTC
CASSLRGVDEQYF
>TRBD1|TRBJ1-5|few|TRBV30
TGTGCCTGGCGGAGGGCCGGACAGGGGGACAATCAGCCCCAGCATTTT
CAWRRAGQGDNQPQHF
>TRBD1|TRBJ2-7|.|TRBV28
TGTGCCAGCAGAAAGACAGGGGGCGTCTACGAGCAGTACTTC
CASRKTGGVYEQYF
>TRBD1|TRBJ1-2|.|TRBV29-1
TGCAGCGTTGGGGACAGCTATGGCTACACCTTC
CSVGDSYGYTF
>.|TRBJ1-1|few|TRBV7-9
TGTGCCAGCAGCTTGAGGCAGACTGAAGCTTTCTTT
CASSLRQTEAFF